This T cell receptor beta chain was captured by sequencing in a study of T cells in Graves' hyperthyroidism and ophthalmopathy. The CDR3 has 15 amino acids. Germline CDR1 reads LNHDA; CDR2 reads SQIVND (reference sequence). With 5 bases removed from V and 5 bases from J, the gap between germline ends came to 16 bases. Researchers amplified the TCR beta CDR3 regions from RNA transcripts. HTBI primers were the set used in a first-round RT-PCR of the TCR CDR3. TCRdb itself ran the multiplex PCR reads through MiXCR, one entry per CDR3 protein. Seen here are 330,000 or so distinct CDR3 sequences, approximately 19% observed once, and the top ten hold roughly 39%.

This chain uses TRBV19 with TRBJ2-1, with D maybe TRBD2 (7 bases). The specimen sequenced was blood. The sequence was obtained from a man aged 50-59 years with Graves' ophthalmopathy. Here the CDR3 reads CASSPGASGDNEQFF. CDR3 coding DNA: TGTGCCAGTAGTCCGGGGGCTAGCGGAGACAATGAGCAGTTCTTC. Based on the CDR3 plus reference TRBV19 and TRBJ2-1, the full variable domain is DGGITQSPKYLFRKEGQNVTLSCEQNLNHDAMYWYRQDPGQGLRLIYYSQIVNDFQKGDIAEGYSVSREKKESFPLTVTSAQKNPTAFYLCASSPGASGDNEQFFGPGTRLTVL.